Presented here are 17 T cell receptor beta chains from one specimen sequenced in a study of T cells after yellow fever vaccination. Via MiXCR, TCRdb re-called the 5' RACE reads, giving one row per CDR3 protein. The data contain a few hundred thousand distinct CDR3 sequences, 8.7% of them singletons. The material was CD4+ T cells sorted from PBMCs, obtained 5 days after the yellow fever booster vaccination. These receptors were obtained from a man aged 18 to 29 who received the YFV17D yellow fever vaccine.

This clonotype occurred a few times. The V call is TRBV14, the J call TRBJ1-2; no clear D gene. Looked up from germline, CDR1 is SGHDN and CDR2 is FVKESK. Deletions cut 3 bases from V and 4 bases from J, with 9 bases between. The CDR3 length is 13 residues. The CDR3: CASSHGPSYGYTF. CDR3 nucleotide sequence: TGTGCCAGCAGCCACGGGCCTTCCTATGGCTACACCTTC.

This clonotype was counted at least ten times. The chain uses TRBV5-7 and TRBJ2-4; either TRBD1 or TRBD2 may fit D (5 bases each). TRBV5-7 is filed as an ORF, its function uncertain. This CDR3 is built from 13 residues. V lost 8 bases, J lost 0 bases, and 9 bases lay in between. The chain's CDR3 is CARRGLAKNIQYF. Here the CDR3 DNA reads TGTGCCAGGAGGGGTTTAGCCAAAAACATTCAGTACTTC.

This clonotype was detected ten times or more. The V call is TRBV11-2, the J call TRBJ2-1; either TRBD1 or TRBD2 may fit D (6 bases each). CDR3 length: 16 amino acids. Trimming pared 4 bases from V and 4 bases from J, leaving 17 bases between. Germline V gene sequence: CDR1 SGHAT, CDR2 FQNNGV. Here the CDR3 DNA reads TGTGCCAGCAGCTGGGGTCGGGGGACACGATACAATGAGCAGTTCTTC. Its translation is CASSWGRGTRYNEQFF.

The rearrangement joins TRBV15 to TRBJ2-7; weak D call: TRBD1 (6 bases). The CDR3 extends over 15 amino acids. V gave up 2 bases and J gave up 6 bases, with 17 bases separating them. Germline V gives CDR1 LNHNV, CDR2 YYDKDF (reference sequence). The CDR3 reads CATSRSLDLQGEQYF. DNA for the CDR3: TGTGCCACCAGCAGATCCCTGGACCTACAGGGCGAGCAGTACTTC. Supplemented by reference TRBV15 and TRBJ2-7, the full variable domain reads DAMVIQNPRYQVTQFGKPVTLSCSQTLNHNVMYWYQQKSSQAPKLLFHYYDKDFNNEADTPDNFQSRRPNTSFCFLDIRSPGLGDTAMYLCATSRSLDLQGEQYFGPGTRLTVT.

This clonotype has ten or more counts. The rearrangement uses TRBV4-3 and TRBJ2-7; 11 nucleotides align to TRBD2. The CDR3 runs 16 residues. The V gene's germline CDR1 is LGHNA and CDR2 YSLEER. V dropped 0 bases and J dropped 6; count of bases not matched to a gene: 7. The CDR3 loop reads CASSQDHTSGGGEQYF. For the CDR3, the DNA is TGCGCCAGCAGCCAAGATCATACTAGCGGGGGAGGCGAGCAGTACTTC.

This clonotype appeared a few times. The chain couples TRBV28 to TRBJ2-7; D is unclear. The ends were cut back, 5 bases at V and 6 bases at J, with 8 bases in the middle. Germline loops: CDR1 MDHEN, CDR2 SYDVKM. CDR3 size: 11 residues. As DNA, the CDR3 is TGTGCCAGCAGTAGCCCGGGCGAGCAGTACGTC. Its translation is CASSSPGEQYV.

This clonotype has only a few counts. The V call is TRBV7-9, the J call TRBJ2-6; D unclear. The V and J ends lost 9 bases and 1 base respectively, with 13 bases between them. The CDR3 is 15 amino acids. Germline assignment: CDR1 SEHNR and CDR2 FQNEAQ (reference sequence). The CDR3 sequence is CARDLLGSGANVLTF. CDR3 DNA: TGTGCCAGGGACCTCCTGGGGTCTGGGGCCAACGTCCTGACTTTC.

The chain's CDR3 is CASSMTGGDNYGYTF. The CDR3 bases are TGTGCCAGTAGTATGACAGGGGGAGATAACTATGGCTACACCTTC. This chain joins TRBV19 and TRBJ1-2; 9 bases map to TRBD1. The ends lost 3 bases at V and 1 base at J; junction bases unmatched: 3. CDR3 length equals 15 residues. CDR1 LNHDA and CDR2 SQIVND come from the germline V gene (reference sequence).

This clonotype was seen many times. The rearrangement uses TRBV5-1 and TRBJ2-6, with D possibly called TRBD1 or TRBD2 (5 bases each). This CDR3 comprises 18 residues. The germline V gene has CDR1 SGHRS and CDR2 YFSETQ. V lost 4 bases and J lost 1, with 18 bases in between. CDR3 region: CASSARVGTPSGANVLTF. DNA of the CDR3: TGCGCCAGCAGCGCGAGGGTAGGGACGCCTTCTGGGGCCAACGTCCTGACTTTC.

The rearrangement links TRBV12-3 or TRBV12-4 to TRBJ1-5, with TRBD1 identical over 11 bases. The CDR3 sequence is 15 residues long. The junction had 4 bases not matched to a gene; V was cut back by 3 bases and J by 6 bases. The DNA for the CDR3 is TGTGCCAGCAGTTTCGGACAGGGGGCTAGTCAGCCCCAGCATTTT. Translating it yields CASSFGQGASQPQHF.

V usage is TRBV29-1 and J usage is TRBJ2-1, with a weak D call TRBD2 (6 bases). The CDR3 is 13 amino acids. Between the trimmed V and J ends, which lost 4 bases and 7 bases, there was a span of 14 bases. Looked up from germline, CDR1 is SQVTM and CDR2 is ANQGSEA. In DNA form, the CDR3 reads TGCAGCGTTGTTAGGGACTCCGGGAATGAGCAGTTCTTC. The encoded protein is CSVVRDSGNEQFF.

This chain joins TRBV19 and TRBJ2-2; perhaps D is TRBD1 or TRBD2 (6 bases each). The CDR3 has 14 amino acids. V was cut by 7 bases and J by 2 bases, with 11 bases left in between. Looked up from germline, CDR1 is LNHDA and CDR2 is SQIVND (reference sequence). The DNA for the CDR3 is TGTGCCAGTAACGGGGGCATTAACACCGGGGAGCTGTTTTTT. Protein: CASNGGINTGELFF.

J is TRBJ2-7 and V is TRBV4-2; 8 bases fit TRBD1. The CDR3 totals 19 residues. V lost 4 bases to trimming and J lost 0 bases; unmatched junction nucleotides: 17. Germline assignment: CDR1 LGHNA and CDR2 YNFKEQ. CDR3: CASSPGRQGSSITSYEQYV. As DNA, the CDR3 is TGTGCCAGCAGCCCAGGGCGACAGGGGTCCTCAATCACCTCCTACGAGCAGTACGTC.

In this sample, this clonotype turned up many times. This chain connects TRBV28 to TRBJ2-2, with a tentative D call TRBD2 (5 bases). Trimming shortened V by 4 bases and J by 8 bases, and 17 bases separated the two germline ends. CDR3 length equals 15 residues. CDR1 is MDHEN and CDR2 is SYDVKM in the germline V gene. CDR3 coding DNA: TGTGCCAGCAGTTCTCGGGGTTATGGGATAGGGGAGCTGTTTTTT. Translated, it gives CASSSRGYGIGELFF.

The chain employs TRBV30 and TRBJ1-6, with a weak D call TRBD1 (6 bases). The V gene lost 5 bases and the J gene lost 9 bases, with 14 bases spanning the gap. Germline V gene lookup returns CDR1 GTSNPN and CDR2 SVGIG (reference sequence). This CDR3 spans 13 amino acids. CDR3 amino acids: CAWGRGWGSPLHF. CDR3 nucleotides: TGTGCCTGGGGCAGGGGTTGGGGTTCACCCCTCCACTTT. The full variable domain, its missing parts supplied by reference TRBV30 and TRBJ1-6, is SQTIHQWPATLVQPVGSPLSLECTVEGTSNPNLYWYRQAAGRGLQLLFYSVGIGQISSEVPQNLSASRPQDRQFILSSKKLLLSDSGFYLCAWGRGWGSPLHFGNGTRLTVT.

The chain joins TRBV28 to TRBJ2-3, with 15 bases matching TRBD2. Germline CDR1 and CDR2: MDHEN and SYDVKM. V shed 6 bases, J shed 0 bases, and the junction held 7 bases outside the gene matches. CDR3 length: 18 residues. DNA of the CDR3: TGTGCCAGCAGAACCGGGACTAGCGGGGGGACTAGCACAGATACGCAGTATTTT. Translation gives CASRTGTSGGTSTDTQYF. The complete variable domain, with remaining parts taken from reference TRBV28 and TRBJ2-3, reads DVKVTQSSRYLVKRTGEKVFLECVQDMDHENMFWYRQDPGLGLRLIYFSYDVKMKEKGDIPEGYSVSREKKERFSLILESASTNQTSMYLCASRTGTSGGTSTDTQYFGPGTRLTVL.

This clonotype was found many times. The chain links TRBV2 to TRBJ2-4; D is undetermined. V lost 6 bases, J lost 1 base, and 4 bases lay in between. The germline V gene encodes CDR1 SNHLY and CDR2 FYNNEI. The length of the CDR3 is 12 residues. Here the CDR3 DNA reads TGTGCCAGCAGGCGGGCCAAAAACATTCAGTACTTC. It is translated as CASRRAKNIQYF.